Listed below are T cell receptor beta chains from one sample, sequenced in a study of T cell responses to AZD1222 COVID-19 vaccine. Profiling relied on immunoSEQ multiplex PCR, and the TCRdb table lists in-frame clones only, not all of them. Seen here are roughly 93,000 clones, about 86% observed once, and the top ten hold 5% to 7.5%. The sample here was peripheral blood, taken on day 0 of AZD1222 vaccination. All receptors derive from an adult in good health. The CDR3 runs from the conserved cysteine through the conserved F or W. D genes are given only for firm matches. Only part of the rows carry a size: once, few, many, or a class if the clone is expanded.

- | TRBJ2-3 | TRBV5-4 | - | TGTGCCAGCAGTGACCCGCGCACAGATACGCAGTATTTT | CASSDPRTDTQYF
few | TRBJ1-2 | TRBV6-5 | - | TGTGCCAGCAGTCACAGGACAGCCTATGGCTACACCTTC | CASSHRTAYGYTF
once | TRBJ1-5 | TRBV12-3/TRBV12-4 | - | TGTGCCAGCAGTTTAAATGGGCCCCAGCATTTT | CASSLNGPQHF
- | TRBJ1-1 | TRBV6-5 | - | TGTGCCAGCAGTTGGGCCCCCGTGGACACTGAAGCTTTCTTT | CASSWAPVDTEAFF
- | TRBJ2-3 | TRBV10-1 | - | TGCGCCAGCAGGGGGAGGACAGCCACAGATACGCAGTATTTT | CASRGRTATDTQYF
- | TRBJ2-7 | TRBV5-4 | TRBD1 | TGTGCCAGCAGCTCGGCTTTTGGACAGGGGTCCAACGAGCAGTACTTC | CASSSAFGQGSNEQYF
- | TRBJ2-7 | TRBV11-3 | - | TGTGCCAGCAGCTTAGCCCCGTACGAGCAGTACTTC | CASSLAPYEQYF
once | TRBJ1-4 | TRBV3-1/TRBV3-2 | TRBD1 | TGTGCCAGCAGCCCAACGACAGGGAAGGGGATTGAAAAACTGTTTTTT | CASSPTTGKGIEKLFF
- | TRBJ1-2 | TRBV27 | - | TGTGCCAGCAGCTACTCAGGAGGCTATGGCTACACCTTC | CASSYSGGYGYTF
- | TRBJ1-5 | TRBV30 | - | TGTGCCTGGAGTGTACTGGGGGCAGCGCCTCAGCCCCAGCATTTT | CAWSVLGAAPQPQHF
few | TRBJ1-6 | TRBV6-6 | - | TGTGCCAGCAGTTCGATCGACTATTCACCCCTCCACTTT | CASSSIDYSPLHF
few | TRBJ2-2 | TRBV3-1/TRBV3-2 | - | TGTGCCAGCAGCCAGGTTGCCACCGGGGAGCTGTTTTTT | CASSQVATGELFF
- | TRBJ2-5 | TRBV5-6 | TRBD1 | TGTGCCAGCAGCACCGGGACAGTCAAAGAGACCCAGTACTTC | CASSTGTVKETQYF
- | TRBJ2-1 | TRBV3-1/TRBV3-2 | TRBD2 | TGTGCCAGCAGCCTCCAGCGGGGGAGCTACAATGAGCAGTTCTTC | CASSLQRGSYNEQFF
- | TRBJ1-1 | TRBV5-6 | - | TGTGCCAGCAGCTTGGGTTTAGGGCCAGGCCAGAACACTGAAGCTTTCTTT | CASSLGLGPGQNTEAFF
- | TRBJ2-3 | TRBV19 | - | TGTGCCAGTAGTATATTTGGGCGCGATACGCAGTATTTT | CASSIFGRDTQYF